This is a list of T cell receptor beta chains from one sample in a study of T-cell reconstitution after alpha-beta-depleted transplantation in children. TCRdb processed the PCR reads anew with MiXCR; each CDR3 protein has one entry. Among around 600,000 distinct CDR3 sequences listed, approximately 10% were seen once. Sequences were derived from PBMCs from the stem cell graft donor, sampled from the stem cell graft. The origin of the receptors is a human donor who donated a stem cell graft to a child with acute myeloid leukemia. The CDR3 runs from the conserved cysteine through the conserved F or W. The D gene is left open where the match is weak. For some rows the clone size is stated as once, few or many, or as a class when expanded; others skip it.

v_gene: TRBV20-1
j_gene: TRBJ1-1
abundance: few
len: 13
d_gene: .
CDR3nt: TGCAGTGCTAGAGCGGGGGCCCGCACTGAAGCTTTCTTT
CDR3aa: CSARAGARTEAFF

v_gene: TRBV3-1
j_gene: TRBJ2-1
abundance: few
len: 14
d_gene: .
CDR3nt: TGTGCCAGCAGCCAAGCTTCCAGGGGAAATGAGCAGTTCTTC
CDR3aa: CASSQASRGNEQFF

v_gene: TRBV20-1
j_gene: TRBJ2-7
abundance: .
len: 12
d_gene: TRBD1
CDR3nt: TGCAGTGTTCCCGACAGGGCCTACGAGCAGTACTTC
CDR3aa: CSVPDRAYEQYF

v_gene: TRBV12-3/TRBV12-4
j_gene: TRBJ1-1
abundance: few
len: 14
d_gene: .
CDR3nt: TGTGCCAGCAGGCCCCGGGGGGGGAACACTGAAGCTTTCTTT
CDR3aa: CASRPRGGNTEAFF

v_gene: TRBV29-1
j_gene: TRBJ2-1
abundance: few
len: 14
d_gene: TRBD2
CDR3nt: TGCAGCGTTGAAGAGGCGGGAGCGGTTAATGAGCAGTTCTTC
CDR3aa: CSVEEAGAVNEQFF

v_gene: TRBV28
j_gene: TRBJ1-2
abundance: few
len: 17
d_gene: .
CDR3nt: TGTGCCAGCAGTCCTCCCTACGGAGTCGAGAGGGGGTATGGCTACACCTTC
CDR3aa: CASSPPYGVERGYGYTF

v_gene: TRBV27
j_gene: TRBJ2-1
abundance: few
len: 16
d_gene: .
CDR3nt: TGTGCCAGCAGTCCCATCAGGGAAAGCTCCTACAATGAGCAGTTCTTC
CDR3aa: CASSPIRESSYNEQFF

v_gene: TRBV5-1
j_gene: TRBJ2-5
abundance: many
len: 14
d_gene: TRBD2
CDR3nt: TGCGCCAGCAGCTTAGGACTAGACTATGAGACCCAGTACTTC
CDR3aa: CASSLGLDYETQYF

v_gene: TRBV3-1
j_gene: TRBJ2-7
abundance: many
len: 13
d_gene: .
CDR3nt: TGTGCCAGCAGCCAAGAGGCCGCCTACGAGCAGTACTTC
CDR3aa: CASSQEAAYEQYF

v_gene: TRBV5-1
j_gene: TRBJ1-2
abundance: few
len: 19
d_gene: .
CDR3nt: TGCGCCAGCAGCTTTGGAGGCGACAGGAATAAAAATTCTAACTATGGCTACACCTTC
CDR3aa: CASSFGGDRNKNSNYGYTF

v_gene: TRBV12-3/TRBV12-4
j_gene: TRBJ1-2
abundance: .
len: 14
d_gene: .
CDR3nt: TGTGCCAGCAGTTTAGCATCACAGGGTAATGGCTACACCTTC
CDR3aa: CASSLASQGNGYTF

v_gene: TRBV5-1
j_gene: TRBJ2-6
abundance: many
len: 16
d_gene: .
CDR3nt: TGCGCCAGCAGCTTGGAACCTGGATCTGGGGCCAACGTCCTGACTTTC
CDR3aa: CASSLEPGSGANVLTF

v_gene: TRBV6-2/TRBV6-3
j_gene: TRBJ2-7
abundance: .
len: 13
d_gene: .
CDR3nt: TGTGCCAGCAGTTACGACTCCCCCGCAGAGCAGTACTTC
CDR3aa: CASSYDSPAEQYF

v_gene: TRBV4-3
j_gene: TRBJ2-2
abundance: .
len: 13
d_gene: .
CDR3nt: TGCGCCAGCAGCCGAGGGACGGCCGGGGAGCTGTTTTTT
CDR3aa: CASSRGTAGELFF

v_gene: TRBV29-1
j_gene: TRBJ2-3
abundance: few
len: 15
d_gene: TRBD2
CDR3nt: TGCAGCGCCCCCGCGGGCGGGGGGAACACAGATACGCAGTATTTT
CDR3aa: CSAPAGGGNTDTQYF

v_gene: TRBV6-1
j_gene: TRBJ2-7
abundance: .
len: 15
d_gene: TRBD2
CDR3nt: TGTGCCAGCAGGGTAGCGGGAACGAGCTCCTACGAGCAGTACTTC
CDR3aa: CASRVAGTSSYEQYF

v_gene: TRBV5-1
j_gene: TRBJ2-7
abundance: few
len: 14
d_gene: .
CDR3nt: TGCGCCAGCAGCTTGGTCGTCCCGGGGGACGAGCAGTACTTC
CDR3aa: CASSLVVPGDEQYF

v_gene: TRBV6-1
j_gene: TRBJ2-1
abundance: few
len: 17
d_gene: TRBD2
CDR3nt: TGTGCCAGCAGCCCACCCGGACTAGCGGGAGGGGTCAATGAGCAGTTCTTC
CDR3aa: CASSPPGLAGGVNEQFF

v_gene: TRBV20-1
j_gene: TRBJ1-2
abundance: few
len: 12
d_gene: .
CDR3nt: TGCAGTGCTAGATCCCTTAACTATGGCTACACCTTC
CDR3aa: CSARSLNYGYTF

v_gene: TRBV27
j_gene: TRBJ1-1
abundance: few
len: 14
d_gene: TRBD1
CDR3nt: TGTGCCAGCAGTCCTCAGGGGGCACGGACTGAAGCTTTCTTT
CDR3aa: CASSPQGARTEAFF

v_gene: TRBV5-1
j_gene: TRBJ2-2
abundance: few
len: 14
d_gene: .
CDR3nt: TGCGCCAGCAGCTTGGTGCCCGGGCCCGGGGAGCTGTTTTTT
CDR3aa: CASSLVPGPGELFF

v_gene: TRBV7-8
j_gene: TRBJ2-3
abundance: few
len: 15
d_gene: .
CDR3nt: TGTGCCAGCAGCCGGCAGGGGGGGGCCACAGATACGCAGTATTTT
CDR3aa: CASSRQGGATDTQYF